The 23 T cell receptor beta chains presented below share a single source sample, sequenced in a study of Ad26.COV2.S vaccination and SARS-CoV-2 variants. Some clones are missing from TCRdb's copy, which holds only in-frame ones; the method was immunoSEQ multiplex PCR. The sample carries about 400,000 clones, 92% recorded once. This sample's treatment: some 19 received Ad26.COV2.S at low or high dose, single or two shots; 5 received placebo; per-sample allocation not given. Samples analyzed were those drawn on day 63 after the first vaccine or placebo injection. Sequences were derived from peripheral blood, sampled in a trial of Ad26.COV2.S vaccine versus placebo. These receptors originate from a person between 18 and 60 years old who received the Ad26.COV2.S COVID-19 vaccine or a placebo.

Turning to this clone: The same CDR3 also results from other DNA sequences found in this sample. CDR3 amino acids: CASSLDRGYEQYF. DNA for the CDR3: TGTGCCAGCAGTCTCGACAGGGGCTACGAGCAGTACTTC. This chain uses TRBV5-6 with TRBJ2-7; 8 bases align to TRBD1. The CDR3 has 13 amino acids. Trimming at V came to 5 bases and at J to 3 bases, leaving 4 bases not matched to a gene. The germline V gene has CDR1 SGHDT and CDR2 YYEEEE.

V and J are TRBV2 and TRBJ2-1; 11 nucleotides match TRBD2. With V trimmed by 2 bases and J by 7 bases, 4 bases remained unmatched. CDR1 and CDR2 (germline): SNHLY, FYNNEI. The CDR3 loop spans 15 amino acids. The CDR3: CASSEISGGANEQFF. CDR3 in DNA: TGTGCCAGCAGTGAAATTAGCGGGGGGGCAAATGAGCAGTTCTTC.

The CDR3 coding sequence is TGTGCCAGCAGTACCAGTAGCGTCGGCACAGATACGCAGTATTTT. Its translation is CASSTSSVGTDTQYF. J is TRBJ2-3 and V is TRBV28; D is possibly TRBD2 (5 bases). CDR3 size: 15 residues. Germline V lookup: CDR1 MDHEN, CDR2 SYDVKM. V was cut by 5 bases and J by 1 base, with 13 bases left in between.

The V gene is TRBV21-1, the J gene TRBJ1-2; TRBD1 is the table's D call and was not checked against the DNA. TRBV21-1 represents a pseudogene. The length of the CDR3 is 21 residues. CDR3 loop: CASSKSTTQINPWDRNYGYTF. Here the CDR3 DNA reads TGTGCCAGCAGCAAAAGCACGACCCAAATTAACCCATGGGACAGAAACTATGGCTACACCTTC.

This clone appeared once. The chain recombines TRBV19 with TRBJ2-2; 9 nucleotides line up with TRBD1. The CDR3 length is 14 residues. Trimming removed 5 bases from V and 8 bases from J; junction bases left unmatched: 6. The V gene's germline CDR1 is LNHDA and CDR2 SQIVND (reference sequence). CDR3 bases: TGTGCCAGTAGTCGGACAGGGGCATTTGGGGAGCTGTTTTTT. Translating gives CASSRTGAFGELFF.

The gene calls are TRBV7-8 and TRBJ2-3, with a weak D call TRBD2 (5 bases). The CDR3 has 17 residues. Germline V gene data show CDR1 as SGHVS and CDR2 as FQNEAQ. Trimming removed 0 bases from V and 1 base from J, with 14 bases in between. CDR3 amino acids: CASSLAPIGVGTDTQYF. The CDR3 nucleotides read TGTGCCAGCAGCTTAGCGCCTATCGGGGTCGGCACAGATACGCAGTATTTT.

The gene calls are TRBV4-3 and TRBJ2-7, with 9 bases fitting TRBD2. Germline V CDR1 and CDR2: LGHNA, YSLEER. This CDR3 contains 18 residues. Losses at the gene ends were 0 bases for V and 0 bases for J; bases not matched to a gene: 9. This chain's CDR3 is CASSQEVAGALSSYEQYF. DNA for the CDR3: TGCGCCAGCAGCCAAGAGGTAGCGGGGGCTCTAAGCTCCTACGAGCAGTACTTC.

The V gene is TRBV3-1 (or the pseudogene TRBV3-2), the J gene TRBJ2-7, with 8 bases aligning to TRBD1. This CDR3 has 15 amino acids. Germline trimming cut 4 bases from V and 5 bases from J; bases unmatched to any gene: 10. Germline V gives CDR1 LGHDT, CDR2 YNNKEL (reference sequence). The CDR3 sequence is CASSRLRQGSNEQYF. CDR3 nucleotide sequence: TGTGCCAGCAGCCGCCTGAGACAGGGGTCTAACGAGCAGTACTTC.

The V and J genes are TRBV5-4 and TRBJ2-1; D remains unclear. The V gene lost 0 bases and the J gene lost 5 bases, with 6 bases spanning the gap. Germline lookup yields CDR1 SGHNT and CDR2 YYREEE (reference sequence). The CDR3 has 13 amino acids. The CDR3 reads CASSLVSNNEQFF. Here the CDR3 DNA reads TGTGCCAGCAGCTTGGTCAGTAACAATGAGCAGTTCTTC.

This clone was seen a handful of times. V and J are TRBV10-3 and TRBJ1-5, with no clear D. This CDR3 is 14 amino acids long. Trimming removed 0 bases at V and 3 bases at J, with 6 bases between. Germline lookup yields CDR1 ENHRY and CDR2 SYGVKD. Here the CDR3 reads CAISESRNNQPQHF. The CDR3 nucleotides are TGTGCCATCAGTGAGTCACGGAACAATCAGCCCCAGCATTTT.

This CDR3 is CASGLSPAGINEKLFF. CDR3 sequence (DNA): TGTGCTAGTGGTTTGTCTCCGGCAGGGATTAATGAAAAACTGTTTTTT. The gene calls are TRBV12-5 and TRBJ1-4; possible D gene TRBD1, 5 bases. CDR3 length equals 16 residues. The germline V and J ends were trimmed by 2 bases and 4 bases, with 14 bases remaining between them. Germline values: CDR1 LGHNT, CDR2 FRNRAP.

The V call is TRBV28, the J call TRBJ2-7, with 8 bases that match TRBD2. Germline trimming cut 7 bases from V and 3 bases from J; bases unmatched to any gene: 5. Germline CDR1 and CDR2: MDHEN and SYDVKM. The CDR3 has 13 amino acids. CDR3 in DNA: TGTGCCAGCACCCCGGGAGGGGACTACGAGCAGTACTTC. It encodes CASTPGGDYEQYF.

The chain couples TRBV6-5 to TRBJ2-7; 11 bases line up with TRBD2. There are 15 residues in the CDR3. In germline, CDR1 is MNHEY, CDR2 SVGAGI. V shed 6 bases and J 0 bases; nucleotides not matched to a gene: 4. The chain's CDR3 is CASRLAGGLSYEQYF. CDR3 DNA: TGTGCCAGCAGGCTAGCGGGGGGCCTCTCCTACGAGCAGTACTTC.

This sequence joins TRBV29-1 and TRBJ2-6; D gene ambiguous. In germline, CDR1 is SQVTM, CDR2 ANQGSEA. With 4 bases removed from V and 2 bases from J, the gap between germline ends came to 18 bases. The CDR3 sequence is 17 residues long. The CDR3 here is CSVVLWQIHPGANVLTF. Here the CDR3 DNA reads TGCAGCGTTGTTTTGTGGCAGATCCACCCTGGGGCCAACGTCCTGACTTTC.

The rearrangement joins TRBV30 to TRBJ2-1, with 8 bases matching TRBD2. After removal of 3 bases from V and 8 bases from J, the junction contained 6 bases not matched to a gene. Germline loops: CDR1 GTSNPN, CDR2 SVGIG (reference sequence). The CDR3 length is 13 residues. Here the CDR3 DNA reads TGTGCCTGGAGGGCGGGGGGCTTGGATGAGCAGTTCTTC. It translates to CAWRAGGLDEQFF. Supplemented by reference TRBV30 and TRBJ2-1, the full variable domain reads SQTIHQWPATLVQPVGSPLSLECTVEGTSNPNLYWYRQAAGRGLQLLFYSVGIGQISSEVPQNLSASRPQDRQFILSSKKLLLSDSGFYLCAWRAGGLDEQFFGPGTRLTVL.

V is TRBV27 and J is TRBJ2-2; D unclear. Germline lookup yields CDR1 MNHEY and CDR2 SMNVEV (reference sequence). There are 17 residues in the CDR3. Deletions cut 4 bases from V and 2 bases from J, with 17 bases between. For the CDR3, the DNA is TGTGCCAGCAGTTCATCCTACAGAAGAGAAAACACCGGGGAGCTGTTTTTT. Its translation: CASSSSYRRENTGELFF.

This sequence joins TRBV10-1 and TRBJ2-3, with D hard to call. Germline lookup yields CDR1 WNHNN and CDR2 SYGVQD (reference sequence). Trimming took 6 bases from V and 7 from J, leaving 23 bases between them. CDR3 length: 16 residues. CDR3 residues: CASRLPGPIFKNTQYF. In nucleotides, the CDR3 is TGCGCCAGCAGACTACCGGGCCCTATCTTCAAAAATACGCAGTATTTT.

DNA of the CDR3: TGTGCCAGCAGGGGGCTATCGACAGGACAGCCCCAGCATTTT. Translated: CASRGLSTGQPQHF. The chain carries TRBV27 and TRBJ1-5, with D tentatively TRBD1 (6 bases). Trimming took 6 bases from V and 7 from J, leaving 16 bases between them. The CDR3 runs to 14 residues. Germline values: CDR1 MNHEY, CDR2 SMNVEV (reference sequence).

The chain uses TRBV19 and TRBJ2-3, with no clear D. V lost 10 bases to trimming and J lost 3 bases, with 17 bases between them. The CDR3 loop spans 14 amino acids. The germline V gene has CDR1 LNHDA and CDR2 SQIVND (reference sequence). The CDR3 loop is CATGPTLTTDTQYF. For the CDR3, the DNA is TGTGCCACTGGACCTACCTTAACTACAGATACGCAGTATTTT. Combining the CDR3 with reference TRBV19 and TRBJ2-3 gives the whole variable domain DGGITQSPKYLFRKEGQNVTLSCEQNLNHDAMYWYRQDPGQGLRLIYYSQIVNDFQKGDIAEGYSVSREKKESFPLTVTSAQKNPTAFYLCATGPTLTTDTQYFGPGTRLTVL.

CDR3 bases: TGTGCCAGCAGCTCCGGGCCTTATGGCTACACCTTC. Translating it yields CASSSGPYGYTF. The V gene is TRBV7-2, the J gene TRBJ1-2; D is ambiguous. Trimming cost V 4 bases and J 5 bases, with 8 bases left between them. CDR1 is SGHTA and CDR2 is FQGNSA in the germline V gene. The CDR3 loop spans 12 amino acids.

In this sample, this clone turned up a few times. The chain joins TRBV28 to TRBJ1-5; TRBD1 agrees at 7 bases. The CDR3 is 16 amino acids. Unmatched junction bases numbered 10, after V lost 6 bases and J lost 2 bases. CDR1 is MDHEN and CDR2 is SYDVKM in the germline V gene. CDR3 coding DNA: TGTGCCAGCAGAATGACAGGGCTGGGGGGCAATCAGCCCCAGCATTTT. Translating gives CASRMTGLGGNQPQHF.

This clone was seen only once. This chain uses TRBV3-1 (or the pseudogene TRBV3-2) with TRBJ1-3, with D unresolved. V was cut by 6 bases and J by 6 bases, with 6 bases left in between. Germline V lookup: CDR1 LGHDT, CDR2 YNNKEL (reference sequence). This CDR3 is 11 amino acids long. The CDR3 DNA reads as TGTGCCAGCAGGTTGGAAAACACCATATATTTT. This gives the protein CASRLENTIYF.

The CDR3 spells CAWNRGLNYGYTF. CDR3 nucleotides: TGTGCCTGGAACAGGGGCCTAAACTATGGCTACACCTTC. The gene calls are TRBV30 and TRBJ1-2; the match to TRBD1 covers 7 bases. CDR1 GTSNPN and CDR2 SVGIG come from the germline V gene (reference sequence). The J segment lost 2 bases and the V segment lost 4 bases, leaving 4 bases of the junction unmatched. The CDR3 extends over 13 amino acids.